The rows below give T cell receptor beta chains drawn from one sample of a study of cytomegalovirus exposure and HLA in healthy donors. Data came from immunoSEQ multiplex PCR; TCRdb stores just in-frame clones and leaves some out. The data hold about 200,000 clones, with roughly 84% observed a single time. The sample taken for sequencing was PBMCs. The receptors were gathered from a woman aged 18-35 years in good health and CMV-seropositive. The CDR3 runs from the conserved cysteine through the conserved F or W. The order of the fields is V gene, clone size, D gene, J gene, CDR3 DNA, CDR3 protein. D genes are given only for firm matches. Expanded clones get a size class; other rows say once, few or many, or leave the size out.

v_call: TRBV28; clone_size: -; d_call: -; j_call: TRBJ1-2; cdr3_nt: TGTGCCAGCAGTTTTTCCGAGGGGGGGAGGGGTAACTATGGCTACACCTTC; cdr3_aa: CASSFSEGGRGNYGYTF
v_call: TRBV5-1; clone_size: -; d_call: -; j_call: TRBJ1-2; cdr3_nt: TGCGCCAGCAGCTTGGATCAGGGGGGCTACACCTTC; cdr3_aa: CASSLDQGGYTF
v_call: TRBV10-1; clone_size: few; d_call: -; j_call: TRBJ1-5; cdr3_nt: TGCGCCAGCAGTGAGGGGCGCTTCAATCAGCCCCAGCATTTT; cdr3_aa: CASSEGRFNQPQHF
v_call: TRBV9; clone_size: -; d_call: -; j_call: TRBJ2-7; cdr3_nt: TGTGCCAGCAGCGTATACCCGGGGGTCTCCGAGCAGTACTTC; cdr3_aa: CASSVYPGVSEQYF
v_call: TRBV28; clone_size: -; d_call: TRBD1; j_call: TRBJ1-2; cdr3_nt: TGTGCCAGCAGACCCGGGACAGGGGGCTATGGCTACACCTTC; cdr3_aa: CASRPGTGGYGYTF
v_call: TRBV9; clone_size: -; d_call: -; j_call: TRBJ1-1; cdr3_nt: TGTGCCAGCAGCGTAGGTCGGTTTCTCACAGAGAACACTGAAGCTTTCTTT; cdr3_aa: CASSVGRFLTENTEAFF
v_call: TRBV7-8; clone_size: -; d_call: -; j_call: TRBJ1-5; cdr3_nt: TGTGCCAGCAGCTTACCAGCCGACCATGTTGCCCTAGATCAGCCCCAGCATTTT; cdr3_aa: CASSLPADHVALDQPQHF
v_call: TRBV5-6; clone_size: -; d_call: -; j_call: TRBJ2-1; cdr3_nt: TGTGCCAGCAGCCGCAGACAGGCTAGCTCCTACAATGAGCAGTTCTTC; cdr3_aa: CASSRRQASSYNEQFF
v_call: TRBV6-6; clone_size: -; d_call: TRBD1; j_call: TRBJ1-5; cdr3_nt: TGTGCCAGCAGTTTGGGACAGGGGGCGCTTCAGCCCCAGCATTTT; cdr3_aa: CASSLGQGALQPQHF
v_call: TRBV29-1; clone_size: once; d_call: TRBD1; j_call: TRBJ2-1; cdr3_nt: TGCAGCGCCCGGAGGGACAGGACCGAGCAGTTCTTC; cdr3_aa: CSARRDRTEQFF
v_call: TRBV6-6; clone_size: -; d_call: TRBD1; j_call: TRBJ2-1; cdr3_nt: TGTGCCAGCAGTGCCGAACAGGGGGCGAATGAGCAGTTCTTC; cdr3_aa: CASSAEQGANEQFF
v_call: TRBV12-5; clone_size: once; d_call: -; j_call: TRBJ1-5; cdr3_nt: TGTGCTAGTGCTGAGGGGGGGCGTAGATCGCCGAGGTGGTCCCAGCATTTT; cdr3_aa: CASAEGGRRSPRWSQHF
v_call: TRBV30; clone_size: -; d_call: TRBD2; j_call: TRBJ2-2; cdr3_nt: TGTGCCTGGAGTTCGAGACCGGTCGGACTAGCGGGAGGCACCGGGGAGCTGTTTTTT; cdr3_aa: CAWSSRPVGLAGGTGELFF
v_call: TRBV25-1; clone_size: -; d_call: TRBD1; j_call: TRBJ1-1; cdr3_nt: TGTGCCAGCAGGGAGACAGGGGGCAGAAACACTGAAGCTTTCTTT; cdr3_aa: CASRETGGRNTEAFF
v_call: TRBV28; clone_size: -; d_call: TRBD1; j_call: TRBJ2-5; cdr3_nt: TGTGCCAGCAGTTTAAAAGGACAGGGGGCGAAGACCCAGTACTTC; cdr3_aa: CASSLKGQGAKTQYF
v_call: TRBV28; clone_size: few; d_call: TRBD2; j_call: TRBJ2-7; cdr3_nt: TGTGCCAGCAGTCTGACTAGCGGGGCGTACGAGCAGTACTTC; cdr3_aa: CASSLTSGAYEQYF
v_call: TRBV27; clone_size: few; d_call: -; j_call: TRBJ1-4; cdr3_nt: TGTGCCAGCAGGGCTTCGACAGGAACTAATGAAAAACTGTTTTTT; cdr3_aa: CASRASTGTNEKLFF
v_call: TRBV4-1; clone_size: -; d_call: -; j_call: TRBJ2-5; cdr3_nt: TGCGCCAGCAGCCAAGACTCGCAGACAGGGGAGGGAGAGACCCAGTACTTC; cdr3_aa: CASSQDSQTGEGETQYF
v_call: TRBV27; clone_size: -; d_call: TRBD2; j_call: TRBJ2-3; cdr3_nt: TGTGCCAGCGGAACCGGGACTAGCGGGAGGGCCAGCACAGATACGCAGTATTTT; cdr3_aa: CASGTGTSGRASTDTQYF
v_call: TRBV27; clone_size: -; d_call: TRBD1; j_call: TRBJ2-7; cdr3_nt: TGTGCCAGCAGACCGGGACAGGTAACCTACGAGCAGTACTTC; cdr3_aa: CASRPGQVTYEQYF
v_call: TRBV29-1; clone_size: -; d_call: -; j_call: TRBJ2-7; cdr3_nt: TGCAGCGTCCTATCGGGTCTCCGGGGATCGCAGTACTTC; cdr3_aa: CSVLSGLRGSQYF
v_call: TRBV27; clone_size: -; d_call: TRBD2; j_call: TRBJ2-1; cdr3_nt: TGTGCCAGCAGTCCCCTCGGTGGACTAGCGGGACCATACAATGAGCAGTTCTTC; cdr3_aa: CASSPLGGLAGPYNEQFF
v_call: TRBV6-6; clone_size: -; d_call: TRBD1; j_call: TRBJ2-7; cdr3_nt: TGTGCCAGCAGACCGGGACAGGGCTACGAGCAGTACTTC; cdr3_aa: CASRPGQGYEQYF
v_call: TRBV5-4; clone_size: -; d_call: TRBD1; j_call: TRBJ1-1; cdr3_nt: TGTGCCAGCAGCTTGGGACAGGGGATGAACACTGAAGCTTTCTTT; cdr3_aa: CASSLGQGMNTEAFF
v_call: TRBV30; clone_size: -; d_call: -; j_call: TRBJ2-7; cdr3_nt: TGTGCCTGGAGTGTAAGCTCATACGAGCAGTACTTC; cdr3_aa: CAWSVSSYEQYF
v_call: TRBV5-6; clone_size: -; d_call: -; j_call: TRBJ1-5; cdr3_nt: TGTGCCAGCAGCTTGGCGGCAGGAGGAAGTCAGCCCCAGCATTTT; cdr3_aa: CASSLAAGGSQPQHF
v_call: TRBV12-5; clone_size: -; d_call: -; j_call: TRBJ1-5; cdr3_nt: TGTGCTAGTGGTTTGGCAAGCCAGGGAGGTCAGCCCCAGCATTTT; cdr3_aa: CASGLASQGGQPQHF
v_call: TRBV9; clone_size: -; d_call: -; j_call: TRBJ2-2; cdr3_nt: TGTGCCAGCAGCCCGCCCGCAGGTAACACCGGGGAGCTGTTTTTT; cdr3_aa: CASSPPAGNTGELFF
v_call: TRBV6-1; clone_size: -; d_call: TRBD1; j_call: TRBJ1-1; cdr3_nt: TGTGCCAGCAGTGCGGACAGGCCTGACACTGAAGCTTTCTTT; cdr3_aa: CASSADRPDTEAFF
v_call: TRBV10-2; clone_size: -; d_call: -; j_call: TRBJ2-1; cdr3_nt: TGCGCCAGCAGTGAGTCGTGGAGGGAGAAGGGCTCCTACAATGAGCAGTTCTTC; cdr3_aa: CASSESWREKGSYNEQFF
v_call: TRBV19; clone_size: -; d_call: -; j_call: TRBJ1-2; cdr3_nt: TGTGCCAGTAGTATAGGGGCCACTAGGGTCACTAACTATGGCTACACCTTC; cdr3_aa: CASSIGATRVTNYGYTF
v_call: TRBV7-5; clone_size: -; d_call: -; j_call: TRBJ1-2; cdr3_nt: TGTGCCAGAAGCCGCCGGGACAGGGGGAACTATGGCTACACCTTC; cdr3_aa: CARSRRDRGNYGYTF
v_call: TRBV23-1; clone_size: -; d_call: -; j_call: TRBJ1-2; cdr3_nt: TGCGCCAGCAGTCAATCGTTTTGGAGGACCCCTGGCTACACCTTC; cdr3_aa: CASSQSFWRTPGYTF
v_call: TRBV30; clone_size: -; d_call: TRBD1; j_call: TRBJ1-1; cdr3_nt: TGTGCCTGCAGCACAGGGGCCCTTAACACTGAAGCTTTCTTT; cdr3_aa: CACSTGALNTEAFF
v_call: TRBV27; clone_size: -; d_call: -; j_call: TRBJ2-7; cdr3_nt: TGTGCCAGCAGTTTCGGGACATACTACGAGCAGTACTTC; cdr3_aa: CASSFGTYYEQYF
v_call: TRBV28; clone_size: -; d_call: -; j_call: TRBJ2-1; cdr3_nt: TGTGCCAGCAGTCCCAAGCGTGGGAGCTCCTACAATGAGCAGTTCTTC; cdr3_aa: CASSPKRGSSYNEQFF
v_call: TRBV5-1; clone_size: -; d_call: TRBD2; j_call: TRBJ2-2; cdr3_nt: TGCGCCAGCAGCCCTTATAGCGGGAGTGGTACCGGGGAGCTGTTTTTT; cdr3_aa: CASSPYSGSGTGELFF
v_call: TRBV4-1; clone_size: -; d_call: TRBD1; j_call: TRBJ1-1; cdr3_nt: TGCGCCAGCAGCCAGCCTTGGACAGGCAGAGAGGCTTTCTTT; cdr3_aa: CASSQPWTGREAFF
v_call: TRBV4-1; clone_size: -; d_call: -; j_call: TRBJ2-3; cdr3_nt: TGCGCCAGCAGCCCACGGGAATTCACAGATACGCAGTATTTT; cdr3_aa: CASSPREFTDTQYF
v_call: TRBV15; clone_size: -; d_call: TRBD1; j_call: TRBJ2-3; cdr3_nt: TGTGCCACCAGCAGAGATCTTCCCGGTGGACAGGGTTGGGCAGATACGCAGTATTTT; cdr3_aa: CATSRDLPGGQGWADTQYF
v_call: TRBV27; clone_size: -; d_call: -; j_call: TRBJ1-5; cdr3_nt: TGTGCCAGCAGTTTTTACCCCGGGGATCAGCCCCAGCATTTT; cdr3_aa: CASSFYPGDQPQHF
v_call: TRBV9; clone_size: few; d_call: -; j_call: TRBJ1-3; cdr3_nt: TGTGCCAGCGGGACTGACCACTCTGGAAACACCATATATTTT; cdr3_aa: CASGTDHSGNTIYF
v_call: TRBV27; clone_size: -; d_call: TRBD1; j_call: TRBJ1-5; cdr3_nt: TGTGCCAGCAGTCCCATAGACAGGGCGGATAGCAATCAGCCCCAGCATTTT; cdr3_aa: CASSPIDRADSNQPQHF
v_call: TRBV4-1; clone_size: few; d_call: -; j_call: TRBJ1-1; cdr3_nt: TGCGCCAGCAGCCAACACCCTAGGAACACTGAAGCTTTCTTT; cdr3_aa: CASSQHPRNTEAFF
v_call: TRBV11-1; clone_size: few; d_call: TRBD1; j_call: TRBJ1-1; cdr3_nt: TGTGCCAGCAGCGGATCGGGGACAGGGGGAGCTTTCTTT; cdr3_aa: CASSGSGTGGAFF
v_call: TRBV5-1; clone_size: -; d_call: TRBD1; j_call: TRBJ1-1; cdr3_nt: TGCGCCAGCAGCTTGGCACAGGGGGCGCGTACTGAAGCTTTCTTT; cdr3_aa: CASSLAQGARTEAFF
v_call: TRBV28; clone_size: -; d_call: -; j_call: TRBJ2-1; cdr3_nt: TGTGCCAGCAGTTCCGAGGGGGAGCCGCACAATGAGCAGTTCTTC; cdr3_aa: CASSSEGEPHNEQFF
v_call: TRBV9; clone_size: -; d_call: TRBD2; j_call: TRBJ2-7; cdr3_nt: TGTGCCAGCAGCGTAGCGGGTAGCGGGGGGTACGAGCAGTACTTC; cdr3_aa: CASSVAGSGGYEQYF
v_call: TRBV7-3; clone_size: -; d_call: TRBD1; j_call: TRBJ2-1; cdr3_nt: TGTGCCAGCAGCCTCTGTGAGGACAGGGGGCGACGGTCCTACAATGAGCAGTTCTTC; cdr3_aa: CASSLCEDRGRRSYNEQFF
v_call: TRBV5-8; clone_size: -; d_call: -; j_call: TRBJ2-3; cdr3_nt: TGTGCCAGCAGCTTGGTCGTGACAGATACGCAGTATTTT; cdr3_aa: CASSLVVTDTQYF
v_call: TRBV4-2; clone_size: many; d_call: -; j_call: TRBJ2-7; cdr3_nt: TGTGCCAGCAGCCAGACTACAGCCTACGAGCAGTACTTC; cdr3_aa: CASSQTTAYEQYF
v_call: TRBV28; clone_size: -; d_call: TRBD2; j_call: TRBJ2-1; cdr3_nt: TGTGCCAGCAGTAAGGGGACTAGCGGGTACAATGAGCAGTTCTTC; cdr3_aa: CASSKGTSGYNEQFF
v_call: TRBV28; clone_size: -; d_call: -; j_call: TRBJ1-1; cdr3_nt: TGTGCCAGCAGTTTAAGTTCCGGGTCCCTCCTCGCTGAAGCTTTCTTT; cdr3_aa: CASSLSSGSLLAEAFF
v_call: TRBV2; clone_size: once; d_call: -; j_call: TRBJ1-5; cdr3_nt: TGTGCCAGCAAATCGAGACAGGGCAATCAGCCCCAGCATTTT; cdr3_aa: CASKSRQGNQPQHF
v_call: TRBV5-4; clone_size: once; d_call: TRBD1; j_call: TRBJ2-1; cdr3_nt: TGTGCCAGCAGCTCCGGGACAGGCCAAACCAATGAGCAGTTCTTC; cdr3_aa: CASSSGTGQTNEQFF
v_call: TRBV7-3; clone_size: -; d_call: -; j_call: TRBJ1-2; cdr3_nt: TGTGCCAGCAGCCCCGCAAACTCCGCAGGGTCGGACGGCTACACCTTC; cdr3_aa: CASSPANSAGSDGYTF
v_call: TRBV4-2; clone_size: -; d_call: -; j_call: TRBJ1-5; cdr3_nt: TGTGCCAGCAGCCTCGGGGGGGCAGGTCAGCCCCAGCATTTT; cdr3_aa: CASSLGGAGQPQHF
v_call: TRBV5-4; clone_size: -; d_call: -; j_call: TRBJ2-1; cdr3_nt: TGTGCCAGCAGCTTCGGCAGGTCTGGCAATGAGCAGTTCTTC; cdr3_aa: CASSFGRSGNEQFF
v_call: TRBV6-5; clone_size: -; d_call: TRBD1; j_call: TRBJ2-7; cdr3_nt: TGTGCCAGCAGTTACTCGGCGACAGGGATCTACGAGCAGTACTTC; cdr3_aa: CASSYSATGIYEQYF